Presented here are 26 T cell receptor beta chains from one specimen sequenced in a study of cytotoxic CD8 clonotypes in ibrutinib-treated CLL. Using immunoSEQ multiplex PCR, the repertoire was profiled, and TCRdb retains in-frame clones only, with some absent. This table has under 200,000 clones, roughly 80% appearing once. Sequencing was performed on PBMCs, taken after 24 months of ibrutinib treatment. All receptors derive from a human donor with chronic lymphocytic leukemia.

This rearrangement joins TRBV5-1 to TRBJ1-4; 8 nucleotides align to TRBD1. The CDR3 runs to 14 residues. Looked up from germline, CDR1 is SGHRS and CDR2 is YFSETQ. V was pared by 5 bases and J by 4 bases, with 4 bases of the junction left unmatched. This CDR3 reads CASRTGGNNEKLFF. The DNA for the CDR3 is TGCGCCAGCAGAACAGGGGGAAATAATGAAAAACTGTTTTTT.

The chain is built from TRBV9 and TRBJ2-5, with 9 bases lining up with TRBD2. Trimming at V came to 0 bases and at J to 1 base, leaving 7 bases not matched to a gene. Looked up from germline, CDR1 is SGDLS and CDR2 is YYNGEE. The CDR3 covers 17 residues. As DNA, the CDR3 is TGTGCCAGCAGCGTAGTGGGGGCTAGCGGGGCCCAAGAGACCCAGTACTTC. Protein: CASSVVGASGAQETQYF.

CDR3 in DNA: TGTGCCAGCAGTTACTTGTTAGGAGATACGCAGTATTTT. Its protein is CASSYLLGDTQYF. This rearrangement joins TRBV6-5 to TRBJ2-3; D call uncertain. V was trimmed by 1 base and J by 5 bases, leaving 7 bases between them. The CDR3 sequence is 13 residues long. The germline CDR1 and CDR2 sequences are MNHEY and SVGAGI.

V and J are TRBV11-2 and TRBJ2-7; possibly TRBD1 for D (6 bases). CDR1 and CDR2 from the germline V gene are SGHAT and FQNNGV. The CDR3 covers 15 residues. Trimming removed 0 bases from V and 1 base from J, with 10 bases in between. CDR3 protein: CASSLDEQGSYEQYF. The CDR3 nucleotides read TGTGCCAGCAGCTTAGATGAACAGGGTTCCTACGAGCAGTACTTC. Using reference TRBV11-2 and TRBJ2-7 for the parts outside the CDR3, the full variable domain is EAGVAQSPRYKIIEKRQSVAFWCNPISGHATLYWYQQILGQGPKLLIQFQNNGVVDDSQLPKDRFSAERLKGVDSTLKIQPAKLEDSAVYLCASSLDEQGSYEQYFGPGTRLTVT.

The V gene is TRBV5-1, the J gene TRBJ1-1; 8 bases map to TRBD1. V was clipped by 1 base and J by 6 bases; unmatched bases: 8. This CDR3 comprises 15 residues. Germline-derived CDR1 and CDR2 are SGHRS and YFSETQ. The CDR3 spells CASSLNQGARPEAFF. The CDR3 DNA reads TGCGCCAGCAGCTTGAACCAGGGGGCGCGGCCTGAAGCTTTCTTT.

The chain carries TRBV6-5 and TRBJ2-7; D is tentatively TRBD1 or TRBD2 (6 bases each). Trimming took 5 bases from V and 6 from J, leaving 14 bases between them. The CDR3 is 13 residues long. Per the germline V gene, CDR1 is MNHEY and CDR2 is SVGAGI. The CDR3 loop reads CASSPPGGREQYF. CDR3 DNA: TGTGCCAGCAGTCCACCTGGGGGGCGCGAGCAGTACTTC.

The chain is built from TRBV9 and TRBJ2-2, with TRBD2 identical over 9 bases. The CDR3 is 15 residues long. The V gene's germline CDR1 is SGDLS and CDR2 YYNGEE. V gave up 2 bases and J gave up 4 bases; unmatched junction bases: 3. CDR3 amino acids: CASSVLAGATGELFF. The CDR3 DNA reads TGTGCCAGCAGCGTTTTAGCGGGGGCCACCGGGGAGCTGTTTTTT.

The chain couples TRBV27 to TRBJ2-1; D is undetermined. Trimming pared 2 bases from V and 6 bases from J, leaving 8 bases between. CDR1 is MNHEY, CDR2 SMNVEV, per germline (reference sequence). CDR3 length equals 13 residues. CDR3 in DNA: TGTGCCAGCAGTTTAAAACTATTCAATGAGCAGTTCTTC. Its translation: CASSLKLFNEQFF.

The J gene is TRBJ2-7, the V gene TRBV5-5, with 10 positions matching TRBD2. V gave up 1 base and J gave up 0 bases; unmatched junction bases: 7. Looked up from germline, CDR1 is SGHKS and CDR2 is YYEKEE (reference sequence). The CDR3 consists of 17 residues. The CDR3 loop is CASSLSPSGGGSYEQYF. In nucleotides, the CDR3 is TGTGCCAGCAGCTTGTCGCCTAGCGGGGGTGGCTCCTACGAGCAGTACTTC.

The genes are TRBV11-2 and TRBJ1-1; D remains unclear. V lost 8 bases and J 0 bases, leaving 7 bases between the germline ends. Germline CDR1 SGHAT, CDR2 FQNNGV. The CDR3 totals 12 residues. CDR3 nucleotide sequence: TGTGCCAGCGGAACCATGAACACTGAAGCTTTCTTT. This codes for CASGTMNTEAFF.

The chain recombines TRBV27 with TRBJ1-5, with D possibly TRBD1 on 5 matching bases. Germline CDR1 MNHEY, CDR2 SMNVEV (reference sequence). The CDR3 length is 17 residues. Trimming took off 4 bases at V and 6 bases at J, with 22 bases between the two ends. The CDR3 nucleotides are TGTGCCAGCAGTTCCCGGGGGACCGGACACGCAATTCAGCCCCAGCATTTT. Translation gives CASSSRGTGHAIQPQHF.

The V call is TRBV5-1, the J call TRBJ2-3, with TRBD1 identical over 11 bases. V lost 0 bases to trimming and J lost 6 bases; unmatched junction nucleotides: 3. From germline, CDR1 is SGHRS and CDR2 YFSETQ. The CDR3 extends over 15 amino acids. The CDR3 loop reads CASSLADRGPDTQYF. DNA for the CDR3: TGCGCCAGCAGCTTGGCGGACAGGGGGCCGGATACGCAGTATTTT.

The V call is TRBV6-6, the J call TRBJ2-3; 13 bases map to TRBD2. V shed 6 bases, J shed 6 bases, and the junction held 6 bases outside the gene matches. CDR1 and CDR2 (germline): MNHNY, SVGAGI (reference sequence). The CDR3 is made up of 15 amino acids. In DNA, the CDR3 is TGTGCCAGCAGCCGACTAGCGGGGGGAGGGGATACGCAGTATTTT. Its translation is CASSRLAGGGDTQYF.

CDR3 sequence reads: CASSFGGATDTQYF. The CDR3 nucleotides read TGTGCCAGCAGCTTCGGGGGGGCCACAGATACGCAGTATTTT. The V call is TRBV7-6, the J call TRBJ2-3; 8 bases agree with TRBD2. The CDR3 sequence is 14 residues long. The V and J ends lost 3 bases and 2 bases, in that order; junction bases with no gene match: 1. Germline assignment: CDR1 SGHVS and CDR2 FNYEAQ. The variable domain in full, with the rest retrieved from reference TRBV7-6 and TRBJ2-3, is GAGVSQSPRYKVTKRGQDVALRCDPISGHVSLYWYRQALGQGPEFLTYFNYEAQQDKSGLPNDRFSAERPEGSISTLTIQRTEQRDSAMYRCASSFGGATDTQYFGPGTRLTVL.

This clone was seen many times. The gene calls are TRBV6-5 and TRBJ2-7; D uncertain. V gave up 0 bases and J gave up 5 bases, with 14 bases separating them. This CDR3 has 15 residues. Germline V gene data show CDR1 as MNHEY and CDR2 as SVGAGI. The CDR3 loop is CASSYSREPQNEQYF. The CDR3 nucleotides read TGTGCCAGCAGTTACTCGAGAGAGCCCCAGAACGAGCAGTACTTC.

The CDR3 loop is CASSRQTGADTQYF. CDR3 nucleotides: TGTGCCAGCAGTCGACAAACGGGAGCAGATACGCAGTATTTT. The chain carries TRBV6-6 and TRBJ2-3; tentatively, D is TRBD2 (6 bases). The V end was cut by 5 bases, the J end by 4 bases, with 13 bases between. The CDR3 sequence is 14 residues long. The germline V gene encodes CDR1 MNHNY and CDR2 SVGAGI (reference sequence).

This clone was found a few times. The chain joins TRBV19 to TRBJ1-4; D may be TRBD1 (6 bases). Trimming left V 7 bases short and J 1 base short, with 10 bases between. The CDR3 covers 14 residues. Germline V gene sequence: CDR1 LNHDA, CDR2 SQIVND (reference sequence). The CDR3 protein is CASNTGRTNEKLFF. The CDR3 region has the DNA TGTGCCAGTAATACAGGGAGAACTAATGAAAAACTGTTTTTT.

The chain couples TRBV19 to TRBJ1-1, with unresolved D. Germline loops: CDR1 LNHDA, CDR2 SQIVND (reference sequence). CDR3 length: 12 residues. Trimming cost V 6 bases and J 2 bases, with 7 bases left between them. The CDR3, as DNA: TGTGCCAGTAGCCGGGGTAACACTGAAGCTTTCTTT. It yields the protein CASSRGNTEAFF.

The V call is TRBV30, the J call TRBJ1-5, with D uncertain. This CDR3 has 12 residues. V was pared by 5 bases and J by 1 base, with 6 bases between. Germline V gives CDR1 GTSNPN, CDR2 SVGIG (reference sequence). CDR3 nucleotides: TGTGCCTGGCAAGGGAGCAATCAGCCCCAGCATTTT. It yields the protein CAWQGSNQPQHF.

CDR3 coding DNA: TGTGCCAGCTCACACTCAGCTTCTGGAAACACCATATATTTT. This translates into CASSHSASGNTIYF. The rearrangement links TRBV18 to TRBJ1-3; D ambiguous. Germline lookup yields CDR1 KGHSH and CDR2 LQKENI. CDR3 length equals 14 residues. The V and J ends lost 4 bases and 1 base respectively, with 8 bases between them.

This rearrangement joins TRBV5-1 to TRBJ2-5; TRBD2 might be the D (5 bases). Germline CDR1 and CDR2: SGHRS and YFSETQ. The CDR3 is made up of 14 amino acids. Between the trimmed V and J ends, which lost 4 bases and 0 bases, there was a span of 10 bases. For the CDR3, the DNA is TGCGCCAGCAGCCGGAGGTGGGACCAAGAGACCCAGTACTTC. Translated, it gives CASSRRWDQETQYF.

V usage is TRBV7-2 and J usage is TRBJ2-1; TRBD1 matches at 9 bases. J lost 7 bases, V lost 5 bases, and 9 bases had no gene match. There are 15 residues in the CDR3. The germline CDR1 and CDR2 sequences are SGHTA and FQGNSA. In nucleotides, the CDR3 is TGTGCCAGCAGCGCCCGACAGGGGGTGACGAATGAGCAGTTCTTC. Translating gives CASSARQGVTNEQFF.

V gene TRBV6-1 combines with J gene TRBJ2-1, with a possible D match to TRBD1 (5 bases). CDR1 and CDR2 from the germline V gene are MNHNS and SASEGT. The ends were cut back, 4 bases at V and 9 bases at J, with 13 bases in the middle. The CDR3 totals 13 residues. The CDR3: CASSGRQGGEQFF. CDR3 nucleotides: TGTGCCAGCAGTGGAAGGCAGGGCGGTGAGCAGTTCTTC.

This CDR3 reads CASSLKARPAPTF. CDR3 bases: TGTGCCAGCAGTTTAAAAGCCCGGCCCGCCCCAACCTTC. The gene calls are TRBV28 and TRBJ1-2; D is unresolved. CDR1 MDHEN and CDR2 SYDVKM come from the germline V gene. The CDR3 loop spans 13 amino acids. V was pared by 2 bases and J by 14 bases, with 18 bases between.

J is TRBJ1-1 and V is TRBV29-1, with TRBD1 identical over 7 bases. The V gene end was trimmed by 4 bases and the J gene end by 10 bases; junction bases not matched to a gene: 15. CDR1 and CDR2 from the germline V gene are SQVTM and ANQGSEA. This CDR3 spans 14 amino acids. The CDR3 sequence is CSVVGGRGGGGAFF. In nucleotides, the CDR3 is TGCAGCGTTGTTGGGGGGAGAGGGGGCGGAGGAGCTTTCTTT.

This clone was picked up one time. The chain uses TRBV28 and TRBJ1-5; 8 nucleotides line up with TRBD1. CDR3 length: 15 residues. In germline, CDR1 is MDHEN, CDR2 SYDVKM. The V segment lost 5 bases and the J segment 6 bases; nucleotides outside the gene matches: 9. CDR3 amino acids: CASSTHRGRGQPQHF. DNA of the CDR3: TGTGCCAGCAGTACTCACAGGGGGAGAGGTCAGCCCCAGCATTTT.